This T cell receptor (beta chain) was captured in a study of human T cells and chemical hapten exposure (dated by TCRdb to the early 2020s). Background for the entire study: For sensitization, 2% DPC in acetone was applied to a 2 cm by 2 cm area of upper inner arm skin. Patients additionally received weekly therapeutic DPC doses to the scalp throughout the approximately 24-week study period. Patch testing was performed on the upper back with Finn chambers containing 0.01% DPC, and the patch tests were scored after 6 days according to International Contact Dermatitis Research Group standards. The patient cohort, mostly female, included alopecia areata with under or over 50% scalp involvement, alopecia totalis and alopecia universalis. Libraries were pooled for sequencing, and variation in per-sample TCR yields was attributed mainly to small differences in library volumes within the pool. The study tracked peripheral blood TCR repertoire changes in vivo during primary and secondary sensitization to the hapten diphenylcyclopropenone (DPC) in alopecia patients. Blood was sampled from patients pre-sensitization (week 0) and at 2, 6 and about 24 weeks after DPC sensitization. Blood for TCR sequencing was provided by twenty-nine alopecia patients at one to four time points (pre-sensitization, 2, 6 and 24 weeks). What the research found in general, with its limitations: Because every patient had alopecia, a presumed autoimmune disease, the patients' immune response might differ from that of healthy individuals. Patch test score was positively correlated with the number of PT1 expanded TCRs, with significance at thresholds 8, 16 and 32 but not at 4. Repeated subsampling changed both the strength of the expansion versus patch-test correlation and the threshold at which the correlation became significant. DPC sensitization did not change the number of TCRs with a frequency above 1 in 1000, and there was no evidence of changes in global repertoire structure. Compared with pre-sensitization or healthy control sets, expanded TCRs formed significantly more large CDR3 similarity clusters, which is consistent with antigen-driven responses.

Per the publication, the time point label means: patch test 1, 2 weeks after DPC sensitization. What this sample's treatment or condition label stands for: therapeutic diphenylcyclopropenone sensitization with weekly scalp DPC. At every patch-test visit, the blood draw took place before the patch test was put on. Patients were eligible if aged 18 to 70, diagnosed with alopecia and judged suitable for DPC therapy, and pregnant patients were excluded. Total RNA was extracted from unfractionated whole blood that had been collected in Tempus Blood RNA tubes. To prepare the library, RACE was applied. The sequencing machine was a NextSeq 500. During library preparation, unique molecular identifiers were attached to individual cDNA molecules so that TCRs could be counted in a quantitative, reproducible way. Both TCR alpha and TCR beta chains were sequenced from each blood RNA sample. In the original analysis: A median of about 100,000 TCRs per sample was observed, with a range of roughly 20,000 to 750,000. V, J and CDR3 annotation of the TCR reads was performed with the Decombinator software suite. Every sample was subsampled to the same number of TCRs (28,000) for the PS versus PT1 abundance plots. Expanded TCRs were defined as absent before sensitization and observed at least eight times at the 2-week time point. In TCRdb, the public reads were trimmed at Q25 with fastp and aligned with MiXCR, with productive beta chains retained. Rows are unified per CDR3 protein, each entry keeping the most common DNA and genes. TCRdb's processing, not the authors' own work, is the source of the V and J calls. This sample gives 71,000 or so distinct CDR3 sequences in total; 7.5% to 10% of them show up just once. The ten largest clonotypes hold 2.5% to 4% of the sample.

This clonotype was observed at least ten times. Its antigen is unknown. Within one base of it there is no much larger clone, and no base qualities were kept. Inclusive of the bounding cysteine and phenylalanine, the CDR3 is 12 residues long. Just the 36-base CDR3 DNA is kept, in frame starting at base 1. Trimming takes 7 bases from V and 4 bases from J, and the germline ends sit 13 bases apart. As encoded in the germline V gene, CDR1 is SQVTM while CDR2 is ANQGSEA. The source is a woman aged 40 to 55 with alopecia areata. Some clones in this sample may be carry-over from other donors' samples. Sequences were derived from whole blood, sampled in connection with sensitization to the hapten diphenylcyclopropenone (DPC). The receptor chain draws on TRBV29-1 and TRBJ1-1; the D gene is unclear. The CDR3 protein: CSGTRSPTEAFF. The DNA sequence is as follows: TGCAGCGGCACCAGAAGCCCCACTGAAGCTTTCTTT.